This TCR beta chain comes out of a study of CD8 T cells in Susac syndrome. With random hexamers, roughly 0.45 to 1 ug RNA was reverse transcribed. TCR beta CDR3 was amplified by immunoSEQ multiplex PCR. This amplification extended across 54 Vbeta and 13 Jbeta segments. MiXCR, run by TCRdb on the immunoSEQ multiplex PCR reads, gives a single entry per CDR3 protein. The sample gives approximately 74,000 distinct CDR3 sequences, roughly 91% of which show up once; approximately 0.52% is in the top ten. In the case of this clonotype: Its cognate antigen is unknown.

Germline lookup yields CDR1 SGHTA and CDR2 FQGNSA. V was clipped by 2 bases and J by 4 bases; unmatched bases: 8. CDR3 size: 18 residues. High-throughput TCR beta sequencing covered peripheral CD8+ and CD4+ T cells. Recently defined diagnostic criteria classed the Susac syndrome patients as definite or probable. Whole-study results and caveats: The authors acknowledged that their TCR sequencing and HLA analysis involved a relatively small number of individuals.

The sequenced sample consisted of CD4+ T cells from PBMCs. This receptor was taken from a human donor with Susac syndrome. V usage is TRBV7-2 and J usage is TRBJ2-5, with 15 bases lining up with TRBD2. The CDR3 nucleotides read TGTGCCAGCAGCTTACTAGGACTAGCGGGAGGGAGGGGAGAGACCCAGTACTTC. Amino acids: CASSLLGLAGGRGETQYF.